This T cell receptor (beta chain) was recovered during a study of cytomegalovirus exposure and HLA in healthy donors. Looking at the study overall: The same platform as the approximately 670 first-cohort repertoires was used for the 90 to 150 validation repertoires, a later analysis reported.

Notes on the study in general: The CMV antigen specificity of a few CMV-associated chains was confirmed through in vitro analysis.

Assay: immunoSEQ multiplex PCR; the TCRdb copy retains only in-frame clones and omits some. The sample yields over 150,000 clones, about 88% seen once. In the case of this clone: Its antigen is not identified.

The specimen was PBMCs. This clonotype was sampled from a man between 18 and 29 years old in good health and CMV-seropositive.

In DNA form, the CDR3 reads TGTGCCAGCAGCTTTCCCCGGGAGGTTAAAAGGGGCAACTACGAGCAGTACTTC. Protein: CASSFPREVKRGNYEQYF. The chain uses TRBV7-9 and TRBJ2-7, with 7 bases aligning to TRBD2. The CDR3 runs to 18 residues. Germline-derived CDR1 and CDR2 are SEHNR and FQNEAQ (reference sequence). The trim removed 3 bases at V and 3 bases at J, leaving 17 bases unmatched. The variable domain in full, with the rest retrieved from reference TRBV7-9 and TRBJ2-7, is DTGVSQNPRHKITKRGQNVTFRCDPISEHNRLYWYRQTLGQGPEFLTYFQNEAQLEKSRLLSDRFSAERPKGSFSTLEIQRTEQGDSAMYLCASSFPREVKRGNYEQYFGPGTRLTVT.